This TCR beta chain was observed in a study of cytomegalovirus exposure and HLA in healthy donors. Primers: 60 Vbeta forward and 13 Jbeta reverse. Sequencing was performed with immunoSEQ multiplex PCR; in TCRdb, only in-frame clones are kept and a portion is missing. There are a few hundred thousand clones in the sample; approximately 70% occur only once, and under 2% lies in the top ten. The sample holds one count of this clone. V lost 1 base and J lost 5; bases outside the gene matches: 7. The CDR3 consists of 16 residues. Looked up from germline, CDR1 is GTSNPN and CDR2 is SVGIG (reference sequence).

The chain is built from TRBV30 and TRBJ2-2; TRBD1 aligns across 10 bases. This receptor was taken from a young woman in good health and CMV-seronegative. The sample consisted of PBMCs. CDR3 residues: CAWSAGQGESTGELFF. The DNA for the CDR3 is TGTGCCTGGAGTGCCGGACAGGGGGAATCTACCGGGGAGCTGTTTTTT.